This T cell receptor beta chain appears in the sequencing data of a study of T cell responses to AZD1222 COVID-19 vaccine. Study background: Pooled together were second doses at about 4 or about 12 weeks.

The table came from immunoSEQ multiplex PCR; TCRdb's copy has only in-frame clones and leaves some out. The sample consists of 98,000 or so clones, about 82% of them appearing once. CDR3 length: 18 residues. V lost 5 bases and J lost 2; bases outside the gene matches: 17. CDR1 and CDR2 from the germline V gene are SGHTA and FQGNSA. The gene calls are TRBV7-2 and TRBJ2-7, with 8 bases identical to TRBD2. Sequences were derived from peripheral blood, sampled on day 0 of AZD1222 vaccination. The clonotype originates from an adult in good health. The CDR3 spells CASSPPLSGGHSPYEQYF. CDR3 sequence (DNA): TGTGCCAGCAGCCCCCCGCTCTCGGGGGGGCATTCCCCCTACGAGCAGTACTTC.